The sequence of this T cell receptor beta chain was determined in a study of blood T cell repertoires in COVID-19. The CDR3 totals 16 residues. V was pared by 0 bases and J by 4 bases, with 16 bases between. CDR1 SGHNT and CDR2 YYREEE come from the germline V gene (reference sequence). Measured with immunoSEQ multiplex PCR; TCRdb has only the in-frame clones, and not every one. The sample records approximately 230,000 clones, about 79% being singletons. The sequencing input was peripheral blood. The sequence was collected from a man older than 75 with acute or convalescent COVID-19. The chain has TRBV5-4 and TRBJ1-1; a possible D gene is TRBD1 (5 bases). The CDR3 region is CASSLGGGRAGTEAFF. CDR3 bases: TGTGCCAGCAGCTTGGGGGGAGGCAGGGCGGGCACTGAAGCTTTCTTT.